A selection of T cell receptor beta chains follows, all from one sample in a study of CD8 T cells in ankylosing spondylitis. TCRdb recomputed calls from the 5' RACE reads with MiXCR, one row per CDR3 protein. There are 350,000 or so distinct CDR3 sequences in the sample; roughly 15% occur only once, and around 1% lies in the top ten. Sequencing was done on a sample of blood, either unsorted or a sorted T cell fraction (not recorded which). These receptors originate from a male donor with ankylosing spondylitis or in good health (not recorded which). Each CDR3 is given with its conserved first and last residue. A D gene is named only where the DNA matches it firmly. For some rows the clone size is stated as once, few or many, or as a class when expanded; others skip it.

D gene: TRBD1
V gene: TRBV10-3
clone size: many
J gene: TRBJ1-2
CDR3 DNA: TGTGCCATCAGTGAGACCAGGGGGCTCTCTAACTATGGCTACACCTTC
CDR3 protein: CAISETRGLSNYGYTF

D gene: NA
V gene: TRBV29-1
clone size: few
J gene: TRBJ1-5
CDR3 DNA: TGCAGCGTTGCGACAGACTTGGATCAGCCCCAGCATTTT
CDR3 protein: CSVATDLDQPQHF

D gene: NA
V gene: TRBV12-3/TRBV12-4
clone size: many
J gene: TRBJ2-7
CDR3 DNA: TGTGCCAGCAGTCCCGGGGCGAACGAGCAGTACTTC
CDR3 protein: CASSPGANEQYF

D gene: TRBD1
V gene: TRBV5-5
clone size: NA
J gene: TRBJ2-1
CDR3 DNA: TGTGCCAGCAGCTCTTGGACAGGGAAGGGTGAGCAGTTCTTC
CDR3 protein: CASSSWTGKGEQFF

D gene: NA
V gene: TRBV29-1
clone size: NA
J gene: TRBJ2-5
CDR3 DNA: TGCAGCGTTGGATCCTGGATAGTCTCCCAGTACTTC
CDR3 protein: CSVGSWIVSQYF

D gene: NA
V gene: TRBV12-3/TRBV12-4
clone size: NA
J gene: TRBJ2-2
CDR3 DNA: TGTGCCAGCAGTTCCACTACAGGGAGGAGGGCCGGGGAGCTGTTTTTT
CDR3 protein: CASSSTTGRRAGELFF

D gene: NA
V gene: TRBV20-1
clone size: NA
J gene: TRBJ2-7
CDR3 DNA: TGCAGTGCTAGTCCGGCACACTCCTACGAGCAGTACTTC
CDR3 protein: CSASPAHSYEQYF

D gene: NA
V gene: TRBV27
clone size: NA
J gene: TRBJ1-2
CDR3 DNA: TGTGCCAGCAGTGGAGGTAGCTACACCTTC
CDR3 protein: CASSGGSYTF

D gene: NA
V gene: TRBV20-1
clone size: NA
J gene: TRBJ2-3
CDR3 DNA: TGCAGTGGGGCGGGCACAGATACGCAGTATTTT
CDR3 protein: CSGAGTDTQYF

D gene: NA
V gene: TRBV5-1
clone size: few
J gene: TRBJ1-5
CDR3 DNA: TGCGCCAGCAGCTTGGAACAGGGTGGTCAGCCCCAGCATTTT
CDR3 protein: CASSLEQGGQPQHF

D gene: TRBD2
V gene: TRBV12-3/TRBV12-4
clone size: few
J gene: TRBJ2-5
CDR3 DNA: TGTGCCAGTGCGACTAGCGGGTTATACCAAGAGACCCAGTACTTC
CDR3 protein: CASATSGLYQETQYF

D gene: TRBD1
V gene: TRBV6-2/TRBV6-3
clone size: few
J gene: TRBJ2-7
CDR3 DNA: TGTGCCAGCAGTTACCCCCCGACAGGGGTTGGCTCCTACGAGCAGTACTTC
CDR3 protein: CASSYPPTGVGSYEQYF

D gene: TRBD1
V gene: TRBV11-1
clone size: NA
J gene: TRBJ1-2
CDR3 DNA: TGTGCCAGCAGCCCGGACAGGTCGCTTGGCTACACCTTC
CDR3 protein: CASSPDRSLGYTF

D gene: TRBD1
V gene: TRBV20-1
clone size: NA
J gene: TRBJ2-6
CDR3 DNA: TGCAGTGCTAGAGACCGGGAAGGGGGCCTAGGGGCCAACGTCCTGACTTTC
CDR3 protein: CSARDREGGLGANVLTF

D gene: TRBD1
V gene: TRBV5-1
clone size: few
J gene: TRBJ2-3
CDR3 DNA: TGCGCCAGCAGTTTGGGGGGACAGGGGAGCACAGATACGCAGTATTTT
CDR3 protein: CASSLGGQGSTDTQYF

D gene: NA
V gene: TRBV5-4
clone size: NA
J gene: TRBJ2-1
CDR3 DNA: TGTGCCAGCACCTACGGAGTATACAATGAGCAGTTCTTC
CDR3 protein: CASTYGVYNEQFF

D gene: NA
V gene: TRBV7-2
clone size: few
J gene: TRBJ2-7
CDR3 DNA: TGTGCCAGCAGCTTGAGGGAACCCTACGAGCAGTACTTC
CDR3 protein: CASSLREPYEQYF

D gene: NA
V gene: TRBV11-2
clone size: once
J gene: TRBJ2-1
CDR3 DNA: TGTGCCAGCAGCTTAGTGGTAGACTCCTACAATGAGCAGTTCTTC
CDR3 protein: CASSLVVDSYNEQFF

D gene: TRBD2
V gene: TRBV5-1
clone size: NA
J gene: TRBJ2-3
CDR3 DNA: TGCGCCAGCCTAGCGGGGGGGCGCGAGAAAGGCACAGATACGCAGTATTTT
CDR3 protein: CASLAGGREKGTDTQYF

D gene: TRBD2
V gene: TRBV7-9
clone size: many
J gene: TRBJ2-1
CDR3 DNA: TGTGCCAGCAGCCCCATAGCGGGGTCCTACAATGAGCAGTTCTTC
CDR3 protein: CASSPIAGSYNEQFF

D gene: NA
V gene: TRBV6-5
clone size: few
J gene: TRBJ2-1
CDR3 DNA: TGTGCCAGCAGTTCCTATCTCGGTGAGCAGTTCTTC
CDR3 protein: CASSSYLGEQFF

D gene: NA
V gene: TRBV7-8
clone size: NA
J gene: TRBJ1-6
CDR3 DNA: TGTGCCAGCAGCACCTCACAGGGTTTAGGATCACCCCTCCACTTT
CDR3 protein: CASSTSQGLGSPLHF

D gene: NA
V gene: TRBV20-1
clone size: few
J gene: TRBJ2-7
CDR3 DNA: TGCAGTGCTAGCCGGGGGACCATGATCGACGAGCAGTACTTC
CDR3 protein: CSASRGTMIDEQYF

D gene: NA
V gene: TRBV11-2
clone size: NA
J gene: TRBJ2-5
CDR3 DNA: TGTGCCAGCAGCCCCCATGGGACACAGGGAGAGACCCAGTACTTC
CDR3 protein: CASSPHGTQGETQYF

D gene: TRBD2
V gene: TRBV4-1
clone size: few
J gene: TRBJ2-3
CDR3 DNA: TGCGCCAGCAGCCGCTTCGGGGGGGCCTTCACAGATACGCAGTATTTT
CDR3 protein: CASSRFGGAFTDTQYF

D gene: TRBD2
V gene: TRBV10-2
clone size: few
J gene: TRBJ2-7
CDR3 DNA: TGCGCCAGCAGAGCACGCCGGGGGGGCCAAGAGCAGTACTTC
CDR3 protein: CASRARRGGQEQYF

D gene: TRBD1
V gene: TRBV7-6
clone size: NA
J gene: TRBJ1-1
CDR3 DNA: TGTGCCAGCAGCAACGACAGGGGGAACACTGAAGCTTTCTTT
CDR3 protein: CASSNDRGNTEAFF

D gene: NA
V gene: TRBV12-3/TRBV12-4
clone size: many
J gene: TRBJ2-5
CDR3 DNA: TGTGCCAGCAGGCGACTCATTCAAGAGACCCAGTACTTC
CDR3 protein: CASRRLIQETQYF

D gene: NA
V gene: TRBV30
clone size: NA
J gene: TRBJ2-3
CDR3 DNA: TGTGCCTGGAAGGGCACAGATACGCAGTATTTT
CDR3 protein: CAWKGTDTQYF

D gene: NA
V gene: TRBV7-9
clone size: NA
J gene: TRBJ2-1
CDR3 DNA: TGTGCCAGCAGCCTTAGCGTAGGGGTCAATGAGCAGTTCTTC
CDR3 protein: CASSLSVGVNEQFF

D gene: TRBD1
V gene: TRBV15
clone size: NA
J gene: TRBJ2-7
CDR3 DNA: TGTGCCACCAGCAGAGATGAGGGGGCGGTCTCCTACGAGCAGTACTTC
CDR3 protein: CATSRDEGAVSYEQYF

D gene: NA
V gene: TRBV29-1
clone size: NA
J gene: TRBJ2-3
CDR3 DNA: TGCAGCGTAAGGAGGATGGATACGCAGTATTTT
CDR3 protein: CSVRRMDTQYF

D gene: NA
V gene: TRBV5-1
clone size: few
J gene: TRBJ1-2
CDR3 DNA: TGCGCCAGCAGCTCCGACTCCGGGGCCTATGGCTACACCTTC
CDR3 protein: CASSSDSGAYGYTF

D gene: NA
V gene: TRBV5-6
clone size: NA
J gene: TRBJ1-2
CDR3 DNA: TGTGCCAGCAGCTTGGATGGGCGGGGCTATGGCTACACCTTC
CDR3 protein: CASSLDGRGYGYTF

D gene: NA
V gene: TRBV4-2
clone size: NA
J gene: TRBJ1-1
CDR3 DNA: TGTGCCAGCAGCCAAGAGTCCGGAGGCACTGAAGCTTTCTTT
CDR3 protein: CASSQESGGTEAFF

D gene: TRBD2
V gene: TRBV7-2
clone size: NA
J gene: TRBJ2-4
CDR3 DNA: TGTGCCAGCGCCAGGACTAGCGCGTCCCAAAACATTCAGTACTTC
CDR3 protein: CASARTSASQNIQYF

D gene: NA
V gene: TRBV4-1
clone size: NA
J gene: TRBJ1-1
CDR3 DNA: TGCGCCAGCAGCCAATGGGGGGGGCTGCCTGAAGCTTTCTTT
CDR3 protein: CASSQWGGLPEAFF

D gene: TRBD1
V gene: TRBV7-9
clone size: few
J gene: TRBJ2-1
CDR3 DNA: TGTGCCAGCAGCTTAGGGGACAGGGACTTCAATGAGCAGTTCTTC
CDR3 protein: CASSLGDRDFNEQFF

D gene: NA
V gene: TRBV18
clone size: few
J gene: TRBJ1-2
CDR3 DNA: TGTGCCAGCTCACCGAGCGGTGAAGGCTACACCTTC
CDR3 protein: CASSPSGEGYTF

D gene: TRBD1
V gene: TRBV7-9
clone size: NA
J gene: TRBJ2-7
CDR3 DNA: TGTGCCAGCAGCTTAGACCTGCAGGGGGCAAAGGAGCAGTACTTC
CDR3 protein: CASSLDLQGAKEQYF

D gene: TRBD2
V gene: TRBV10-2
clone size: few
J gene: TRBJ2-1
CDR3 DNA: TGCGCCAGCACCTCGGGCGGGGGGAGCTCCTACAATGAGCAGTTCTTC
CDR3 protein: CASTSGGGSSYNEQFF

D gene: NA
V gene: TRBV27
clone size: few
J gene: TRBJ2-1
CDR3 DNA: TGTGCCAGCAGTTCAGTAGCCAATGAGCAGTTCTTC
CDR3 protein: CASSSVANEQFF

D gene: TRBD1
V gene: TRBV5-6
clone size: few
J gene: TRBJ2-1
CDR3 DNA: TGTGCCAGCAGCTTGGGACAGGGGGCAGCGAATGAGCAGTTCTTC
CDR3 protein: CASSLGQGAANEQFF

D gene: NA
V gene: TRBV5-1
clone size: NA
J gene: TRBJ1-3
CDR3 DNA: TGCGCCAGCAGCTATGGACAGCTCTCTGGAAACACCATATATTTT
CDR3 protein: CASSYGQLSGNTIYF

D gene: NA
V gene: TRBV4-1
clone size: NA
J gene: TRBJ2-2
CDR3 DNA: TGCGCCAGCAGCCAAGTTCTTTCGGTGGCCGGGGAGCTGTTTTTT
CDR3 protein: CASSQVLSVAGELFF